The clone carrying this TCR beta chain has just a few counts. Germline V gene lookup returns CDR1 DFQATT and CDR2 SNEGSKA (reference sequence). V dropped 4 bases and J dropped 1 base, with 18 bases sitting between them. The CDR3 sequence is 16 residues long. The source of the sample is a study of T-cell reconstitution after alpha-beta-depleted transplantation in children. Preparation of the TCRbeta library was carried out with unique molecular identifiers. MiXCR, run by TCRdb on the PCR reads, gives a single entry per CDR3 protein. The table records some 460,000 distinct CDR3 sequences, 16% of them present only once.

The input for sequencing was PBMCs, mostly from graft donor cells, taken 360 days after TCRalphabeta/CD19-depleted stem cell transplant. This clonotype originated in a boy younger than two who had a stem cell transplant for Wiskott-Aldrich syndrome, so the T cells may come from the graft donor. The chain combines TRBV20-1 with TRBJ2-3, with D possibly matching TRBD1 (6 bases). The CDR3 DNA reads TGCAGTGCTACCCCCGCTAGGGGGTGGGGCACAGATACGCAGTATTTT. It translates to CSATPARGWGTDTQYF.